Each of the 19 T cell receptor beta chains below was sequenced from the same sample in a study of beta chain features in type 1 diabetes (dated 2018 in TCRdb). Libraries came from the immunoSEQ multiplex PCR assay. All of the isolated RNA was reverse transcribed with the High Capacity cDNA Reverse Transcription Kit, so expressed TCRB transcripts were sequenced. The table comes from immuneACCESS by way of TCRdb, which keeps in-frame sequences with V and J called. Part of the clones is missing from these tables; in studies checked, under half for an unresolved V gene and the rest for unknown reasons. This sample gives around 300,000 clones in total; about 14% of them show up just once. Roughly 6.7% of the sample is held by the ten biggest clonotypes. Sequenced material: central memory CD4+ T cells from blood. These receptors were taken from a man under 40 in good health.

This rearrangement joins TRBV6-6 to TRBJ2-1; D remains ambiguous. Trimming stripped 1 base from V and 9 bases from J, with 7 bases between. The CDR3 runs to 12 residues. Germline V gene sequence: CDR1 MNHNY, CDR2 SVGAGI (reference sequence). This CDR3 reads CASSYFDVEQFF. The CDR3 DNA reads TGTGCCAGCAGTTACTTCGATGTTGAGCAGTTCTTC.

The chain uses TRBV9 and TRBJ2-3; weak D call: TRBD2 (6 bases). V was cut by 3 bases and J by 4 bases, with 21 bases left in between. Germline values: CDR1 SGDLS, CDR2 YYNGEE. The CDR3 spans 17 residues. This CDR3 reads CASSAWLGGFLPDTQYF. The DNA for the CDR3 is TGTGCCAGCAGCGCCTGGTTGGGGGGATTTCTGCCAGATACGCAGTATTTT.

This clone showed up many times. The chain links TRBV11-2 to TRBJ2-4; tentatively, D is TRBD1 (5 bases). Germline V gene data show CDR1 as SGHAT and CDR2 as FQNNGV. The CDR3 has 14 amino acids. The germline V and J ends were trimmed by 5 bases and 5 bases, with 13 bases remaining between them. CDR3 residues: CASSKGMPQNIQYF. The CDR3 nucleotides are TGTGCCAGCAGCAAGGGGATGCCCCAAAACATTCAGTACTTC.

There are a few counts of this clone. This chain uses TRBV23-1 with TRBJ1-5; D not resolved. TRBV23-1 is an ORF for which the function is uncertain. CDR3 size: 19 residues. V was cut by 9 bases and J by 0 bases, with 27 bases left in between. The CDR3 reads CARGNGFSTGGYSNQPQHF. The CDR3 DNA follows: TGCGCCAGGGGTAATGGCTTTTCCACGGGTGGTTATAGCAATCAGCCCCAGCATTTT.

This clone has only a few counts. The chain joins TRBV27 to TRBJ1-2; TRBD1 matches at 7 bases. V shed 5 bases and J 4 bases; nucleotides not matched to a gene: 4. Germline V CDR1 and CDR2: MNHEY, SMNVEV (reference sequence). The CDR3 sequence is 13 residues long. The CDR3 spells CASSPRDSYGYTF. Here the CDR3 DNA reads TGTGCCAGCAGTCCGAGGGACAGCTATGGCTACACCTTC.

V and J are TRBV5-4 and TRBJ2-3, with D perhaps TRBD1 or TRBD2 (6 bases each). Germline values: CDR1 SGHNT, CDR2 YYREEE (reference sequence). Trimming took off 0 bases at V and 4 bases at J, with 12 bases between the two ends. The CDR3 has 15 residues. The CDR3 nucleotides read TGTGCCAGCAGCTTGGACGGGGGCGCATCAGATACGCAGTATTTT. Amino acids: CASSLDGGASDTQYF.

This chain uses TRBV30 with TRBJ2-1, with TRBD2 matching 9 bases. The V segment lost 1 base and the J segment 4 bases; nucleotides outside the gene matches: 8. The germline V gene encodes CDR1 GTSNPN and CDR2 SVGIG (reference sequence). The CDR3 runs to 16 residues. CDR3 bases: TGTGCCTGGAGTGCAACCGGTAGCGGGGGTTACAATGAGCAGTTCTTC. Its translation is CAWSATGSGGYNEQFF.

This clone was observed a handful of times. Mismatch with germline at one junction end may stem from a read error. The V and J genes are TRBV7-2 and TRBJ2-1, with 16 bases matching TRBD2. Germline loops: CDR1 SGHTA, CDR2 FQGNSA. The CDR3 has 16 residues. For the CDR3, the DNA is TGTGCCAGCAGCTTAGATCGGACGGGACTAGCGGGGGGGTCGATCTTC. This codes for CASSLDRTGLAGGSIF.

Here the CDR3 reads CASRRDAYTQYF. CDR3 bases: TGTGCCAGCAGACGGGACGCGTATACGCAGTATTTT. The chain uses TRBV6-5 and TRBJ2-3; the D call may be TRBD1 or TRBD2 (5 bases each). Germline assignment: CDR1 MNHEY and CDR2 SVGAGI. The CDR3 runs to 12 residues. Trimming removed 6 bases at V and 7 bases at J, with 11 bases between.

A few counts support this clone. The V call is TRBV19, the J call TRBJ1-5; D gene ambiguous. Germline CDR1 LNHDA, CDR2 SQIVND (reference sequence). There are 12 residues in the CDR3. The V end was cut by 5 bases, the J end by 4 bases, with 6 bases between. Here the CDR3 DNA reads TGTGCCAGTAGTCGTTTTAATCAGCCCCAGCATTTT. Amino acids: CASSRFNQPQHF.

This chain uses TRBV4-3 with TRBJ2-5; D tentatively reads TRBD1 or TRBD2 (5 bases each). The V and J ends lost 0 bases and 5 bases respectively, with 13 bases between them. CDR1 LGHNA and CDR2 YSLEER come from the germline V gene. The CDR3 is made up of 15 amino acids. The CDR3 region is CASSQEVTRGETQYF. CDR3 DNA sequence: TGCGCCAGCAGCCAAGAGGTAACGAGGGGCGAGACCCAGTACTTC.

V usage is TRBV14 and J usage is TRBJ1-5, with D possibly matching TRBD1 (6 bases). In germline, CDR1 is SGHDN, CDR2 FVKESK. The CDR3 extends over 14 amino acids. Trimming left V 8 bases short and J 3 bases short, with 14 bases between. The CDR3 loop reads CASPPRDNNQPQHF. In DNA, the CDR3 is TGTGCCAGCCCGCCCCGGGACAACAATCAGCCCCAGCATTTT.

The rearrangement joins TRBV7-9 to TRBJ2-7; perhaps D is TRBD1 or TRBD2 (5 bases each). CDR1 is SEHNR and CDR2 is FQNEAQ in the germline V gene (reference sequence). The V end lost 5 bases, the J end lost 5 bases, and 22 bases lay between the germline ends. The CDR3 is 16 amino acids. Here the CDR3 DNA reads TGTGCCAGCAGCCGGGGACGGGGACGTTCCTTTGACGAGCAGTACTTC. This codes for CASSRGRGRSFDEQYF. The entire variable domain, with the rest obtained from reference TRBV7-9 and TRBJ2-7, is as follows: DTGVSQNPRHKITKRGQNVTFRCDPISEHNRLYWYRQTLGQGPEFLTYFQNEAQLEKSRLLSDRFSAERPKGSFSTLEIQRTEQGDSAMYLCASSRGRGRSFDEQYFGPGTRLTVT.

The chain is built from TRBV14 and TRBJ2-5; TRBD2 matches 13 bases. V shed 0 bases, J shed 0 bases, and the junction held 7 bases outside the gene matches. The CDR3 consists of 19 residues. The germline V gene encodes CDR1 SGHDN and CDR2 FVKESK. The CDR3 loop reads CASSQEVGLAGRYQETQYF. CDR3 DNA sequence: TGTGCCAGCAGCCAAGAAGTGGGACTAGCGGGGCGGTACCAAGAGACCCAGTACTTC.

This clone appeared a few times. The V gene is TRBV28, the J gene TRBJ1-2; 8 nucleotides agree with TRBD1. Trimming removed 5 bases from V and 4 bases from J; junction bases left unmatched: 15. Per germline, CDR1 MDHEN and CDR2 SYDVKM. This CDR3 region has 17 residues. This CDR3 reads CASSPLLRTGRGYGYTF. CDR3 coding DNA: TGTGCCAGCAGTCCATTACTTAGGACAGGGAGGGGCTATGGCTACACCTTC.

V usage is TRBV6-6 and J usage is TRBJ2-3, with 11 bases aligning to TRBD2. The CDR3 is 15 residues long. J lost 3 bases, V lost 5 bases, and 4 bases had no gene match. The V gene's germline CDR1 is MNHNY and CDR2 SVGAGI (reference sequence). The CDR3 protein is CASSTTSGATDTQYF. CDR3 coding DNA: TGTGCCAGCAGTACGACTAGCGGGGCGACAGATACGCAGTATTTT.

This clone has just a few counts. This sequence joins TRBV4-1 and TRBJ1-2, with D possibly being TRBD1 (5 bases). V lost 0 bases to trimming and J lost 1 base, with 18 bases between them. Germline V lookup: CDR1 MGHRA, CDR2 YSYEKL. The CDR3 covers 18 residues. The CDR3 loop reads CASSQDYPLGHLNYGYTF. CDR3 bases: TGCGCCAGCAGCCAAGATTACCCCCTCGGACATCTTAACTATGGCTACACCTTC.

This clone has only a few counts. It is likely a read error, because the conserved phenylalanine at the end of the CDR3 is missing. The DNA is left out, because the CDR3 cannot be placed on it with certainty; the CDR3 is given as TCRdb lists it. The V and J genes are TRBV29-1 and TRBJ1-2; TRBD1, the table's D call, lacks a check against the DNA. The CDR3 spans 10 amino acids, including both terminal residues. Germline V CDR1 and CDR2: SQVTM, ANQGSEA. CDR3 sequence reads: CSVDPDRGLI.

The chain links TRBV9 to TRBJ1-1; D is unclear. Germline V CDR1 and CDR2: SGDLS, YYNGEE. The CDR3 consists of 13 residues. Trimming left V 1 base short and J 0 bases short, with 4 bases between. The CDR3 sequence is CASSVSMNTEAFF. DNA for the CDR3: TGTGCCAGCAGCGTAAGTATGAACACTGAAGCTTTCTTT.